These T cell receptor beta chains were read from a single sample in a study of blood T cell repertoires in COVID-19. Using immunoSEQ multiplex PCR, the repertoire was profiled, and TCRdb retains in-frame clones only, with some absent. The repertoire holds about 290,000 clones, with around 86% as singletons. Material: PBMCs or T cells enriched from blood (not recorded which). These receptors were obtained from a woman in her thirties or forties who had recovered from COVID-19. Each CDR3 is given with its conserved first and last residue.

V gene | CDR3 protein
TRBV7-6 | CASSYSGARAEKLFF
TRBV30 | CAWSLGGSSNEQFF
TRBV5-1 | CASSLGTKGNYGYTF
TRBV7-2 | CASSSQRGHSYNEQFF
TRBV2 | CASSEAQLGTQYF
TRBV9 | CASSPRLAGSYNEQFF
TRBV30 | CAWSVQTYNSPLHF
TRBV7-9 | CASSGQGWGASTEAFF
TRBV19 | CATQTGDFSGYTF
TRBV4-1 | CASSQFRSGNTIYF
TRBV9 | CASSSLAGRGGTQYF
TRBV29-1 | CSAGTGGNTEAFF
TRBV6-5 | CASSRAGTGMETQYF
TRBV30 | CAWSALNTGPHGYTF
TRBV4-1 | CASSQAGGSGTEAFF
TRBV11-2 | CASSFGRGQPQHF
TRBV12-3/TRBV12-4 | CASSPTGGEKLFF
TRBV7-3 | CASSPGVAGGEQFF
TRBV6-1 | CASSEAQGVDSPLHF
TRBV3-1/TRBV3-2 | CASSPGGNNSPLHF
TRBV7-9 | CARANTEAFF
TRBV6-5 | CASTGARDSYEQYF
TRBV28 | CASKASGGASEQYF
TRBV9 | CASSVAEGGRNQPQHF
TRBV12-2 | CASRFYFYEQYF
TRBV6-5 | CASSYSDSPPYGYTF
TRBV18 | CASQLQGGATLNTEAFF
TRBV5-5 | CASSLAVGGFYGYTF
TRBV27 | CASSSDFPGSGNTIYF
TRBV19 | CASKEGTGGTTGELFF
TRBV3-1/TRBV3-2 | CASSQAGAGLAASYEQYF
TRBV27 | CASSSRGGPNTEAFF
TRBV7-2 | CASSQTGIANYGYTF
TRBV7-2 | CASSRGGVTMNTEAFF
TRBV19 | CACQGTTNTEAFF